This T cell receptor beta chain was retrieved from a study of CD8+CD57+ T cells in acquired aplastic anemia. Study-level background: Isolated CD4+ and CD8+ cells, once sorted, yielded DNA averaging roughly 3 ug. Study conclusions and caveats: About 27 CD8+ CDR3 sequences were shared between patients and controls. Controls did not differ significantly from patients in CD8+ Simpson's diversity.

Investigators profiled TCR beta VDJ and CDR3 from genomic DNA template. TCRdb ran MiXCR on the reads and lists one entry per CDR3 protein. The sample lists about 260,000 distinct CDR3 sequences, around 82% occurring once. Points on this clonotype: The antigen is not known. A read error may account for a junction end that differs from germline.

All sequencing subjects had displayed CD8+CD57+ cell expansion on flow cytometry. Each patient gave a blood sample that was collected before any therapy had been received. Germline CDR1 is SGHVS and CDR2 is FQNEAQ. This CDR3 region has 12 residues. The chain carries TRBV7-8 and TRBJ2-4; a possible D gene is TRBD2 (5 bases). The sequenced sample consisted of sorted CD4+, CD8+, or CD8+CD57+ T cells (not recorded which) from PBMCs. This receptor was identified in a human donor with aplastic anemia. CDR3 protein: CASGGAGGLQNF. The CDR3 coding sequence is TGTGCCAGCGGCGGAGCTGGAGGTCTTCAGAACTTC.